This paragraph covers one TCR beta chain sequence. The source of the sample is a study of cytomegalovirus exposure and HLA in healthy donors. The CDR3 extends over 17 amino acids. Germline CDR1 and CDR2: LNHDA and SQIVND (reference sequence). Germline trimming cut 3 bases from V and 0 bases from J; bases unmatched to any gene: 8. Amplification used 60 Vbeta primers and 13 Jbeta primers. Here immunoSEQ multiplex PCR was the method, and the copy in TCRdb shows in-frame clones only, minus some. This repertoire shows 50,000 to 65,000 clones, approximately 71% found once; its top ten account for approximately 20%.

Sequencing was carried out using PBMCs. The chain uses TRBV19 and TRBJ1-3, with 7 bases that match TRBD1. The clonotype comes from a woman aged 35 to 49 in good health and CMV-seropositive. This CDR3 reads CASSMTDRLNSGNTIYF. CDR3 in DNA: TGTGCCAGTAGTATGACGGACAGGCTTAACTCTGGAAACACCATATATTTT.